This TCR beta chain was recovered during a study of PD-L1 blockade in urothelial cancer. Turning to the study itself: Blood yielded a median of roughly 140,000 T cells per sample.

Time point defined: peripheral blood 6 weeks after treatment start. The CDR3 length is 16 residues. From germline, CDR1 is LNHDA and CDR2 SQIVND (reference sequence). Germline trimming cut 3 bases from V and 2 bases from J; bases unmatched to any gene: 2. The table came from immunoSEQ multiplex PCR; TCRdb's copy has only in-frame clones and leaves some out. The table shows 95,000 to 130,000 clones, with around nine tenths occurring only once. This specimen consisted of PBMCs, obtained around atezolizumab (anti-PD-L1) treatment. This TCR was recovered from a man between 60 and 75 years old with urothelial cancer. The J gene is TRBJ2-3, the V gene TRBV19; TRBD2 matches at 13 bases. The CDR3 protein is CASSMGLAGSTDTQYF. CDR3 nucleotide sequence: TGTGCCAGTAGTATGGGACTAGCGGGATCCACAGATACGCAGTATTTT.